This TCR beta chain was sequenced in a study of OX40 agonist ivuxolimab in advanced cancers. Study information: Three patients got partial responses; one had hepatocellular carcinoma and two had cutaneous melanoma.

Patients were excluded for autoimmune disease history or systemic immunosuppression. As concerns this clone: Its antigen is not known.

Here immunoSEQ multiplex PCR was the method, and the copy in TCRdb shows in-frame clones only, minus some. Of 60,000 to 75,000 clones detected, about 90% appear once; the ten largest clones hold under 1.5%. Study outcomes and limitations: Expanded peripheral T-cell antigen specificity went undetermined.

The source was CD4+ or CD8+ T cells sorted from blood, collected in a trial of the OX40 agonist ivuxolimab. This clonotype was sampled from an adult with an advanced solid tumor such as melanoma, head and neck, liver or kidney cancer.

The CDR3 reads CASTLQDSGANVLTF. DNA of the CDR3: TGTGCCAGCACCTTACAGGATTCTGGGGCCAACGTCCTGACTTTC. The rearrangement joins TRBV5-4 to TRBJ2-6; tentatively, D is TRBD1 (5 bases). V dropped 6 bases and J dropped 1 base, with 11 bases sitting between them. In germline, CDR1 is SGHNT, CDR2 YYREEE (reference sequence). The CDR3 length is 15 residues.